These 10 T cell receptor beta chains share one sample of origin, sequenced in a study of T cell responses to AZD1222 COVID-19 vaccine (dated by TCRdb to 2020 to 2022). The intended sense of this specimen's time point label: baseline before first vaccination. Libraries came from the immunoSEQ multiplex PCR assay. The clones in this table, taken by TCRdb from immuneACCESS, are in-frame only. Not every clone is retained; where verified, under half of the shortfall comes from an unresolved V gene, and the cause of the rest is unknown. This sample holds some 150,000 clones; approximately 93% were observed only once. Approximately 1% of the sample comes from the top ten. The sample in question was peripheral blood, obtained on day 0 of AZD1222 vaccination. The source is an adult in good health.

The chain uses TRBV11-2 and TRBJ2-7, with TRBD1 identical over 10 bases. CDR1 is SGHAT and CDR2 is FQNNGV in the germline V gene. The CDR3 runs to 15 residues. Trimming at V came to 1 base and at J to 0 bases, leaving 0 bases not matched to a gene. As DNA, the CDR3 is TGTGCCAGCAGCTTAGGGACAGGGGGCTCCTACGAGCAGTACTTC. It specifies CASSLGTGGSYEQYF. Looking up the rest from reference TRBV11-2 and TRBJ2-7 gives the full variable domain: EAGVAQSPRYKIIEKRQSVAFWCNPISGHATLYWYQQILGQGPKLLIQFQNNGVVDDSQLPKDRFSAERLKGVDSTLKIQPAKLEDSAVYLCASSLGTGGSYEQYFGPGTRLTVT.

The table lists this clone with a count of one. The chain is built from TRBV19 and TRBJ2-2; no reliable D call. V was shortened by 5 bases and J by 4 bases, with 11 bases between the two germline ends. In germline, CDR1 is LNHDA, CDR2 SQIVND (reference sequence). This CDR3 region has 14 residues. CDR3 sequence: CASSHVSGTGELFF. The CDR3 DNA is TGTGCCAGTAGTCATGTCTCGGGCACCGGGGAGCTGTTTTTT.

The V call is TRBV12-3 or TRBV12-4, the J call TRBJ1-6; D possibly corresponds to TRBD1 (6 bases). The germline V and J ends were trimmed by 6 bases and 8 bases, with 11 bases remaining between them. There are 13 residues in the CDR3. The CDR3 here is CASRVGQDSPLHF. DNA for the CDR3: TGTGCCAGCAGGGTGGGACAAGATTCACCCCTCCACTTT.

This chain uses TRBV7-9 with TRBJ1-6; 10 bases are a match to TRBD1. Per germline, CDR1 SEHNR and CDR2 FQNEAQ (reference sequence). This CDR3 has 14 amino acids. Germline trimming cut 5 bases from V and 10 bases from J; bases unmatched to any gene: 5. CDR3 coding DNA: TGTGCCAGCAGCCCGACAGGGGGCCGGTCACCCCTCCACTTT. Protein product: CASSPTGGRSPLHF. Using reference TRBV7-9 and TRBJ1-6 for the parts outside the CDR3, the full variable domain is DTGVSQNPRHKITKRGQNVTFRCDPISEHNRLYWYRQTLGQGPEFLTYFQNEAQLEKSRLLSDRFSAERPKGSFSTLEIQRTEQGDSAMYLCASSPTGGRSPLHFGNGTRLTVT.

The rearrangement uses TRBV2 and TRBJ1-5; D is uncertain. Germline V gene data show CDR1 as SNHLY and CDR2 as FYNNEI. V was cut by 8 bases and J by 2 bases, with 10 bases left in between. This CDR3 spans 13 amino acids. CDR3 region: CASDREGNQPQHF. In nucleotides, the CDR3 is TGTGCCAGCGATAGGGAGGGCAATCAGCCCCAGCATTTT.

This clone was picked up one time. CDR3 loop: CASSMGRRGYTF. The CDR3 bases are TGTGCCAGCAGTATGGGGCGTAGGGGCTACACCTTC. This sequence joins TRBV28 and TRBJ1-2, with D maybe TRBD1 (5 bases). The CDR3 runs to 12 residues. Per the germline V gene, CDR1 is MDHEN and CDR2 is SYDVKM. The V and J ends lost 5 bases and 8 bases respectively, with 12 bases between them.

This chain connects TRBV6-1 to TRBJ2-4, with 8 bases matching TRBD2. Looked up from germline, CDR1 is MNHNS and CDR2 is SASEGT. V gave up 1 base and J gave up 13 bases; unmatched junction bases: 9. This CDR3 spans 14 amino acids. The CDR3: CASSEVRTSGGQYF. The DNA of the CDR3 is TGTGCCAGCAGTGAAGTTCGTACTAGCGGAGGACAGTACTTC.

CDR3 amino acids: CASSFGGMNTEAFF. CDR3 in DNA: TGTGCCAGCAGCTTCGGGGGGATGAACACTGAAGCTTTCTTT. The chain has TRBV7-9 and TRBJ1-1, with a weak D call TRBD1 (5 bases). CDR1 and CDR2 (germline): SEHNR, FQNEAQ (reference sequence). The V end lost 3 bases, the J end lost 0 bases, and 8 bases lay between the germline ends. This CDR3 spans 14 amino acids.

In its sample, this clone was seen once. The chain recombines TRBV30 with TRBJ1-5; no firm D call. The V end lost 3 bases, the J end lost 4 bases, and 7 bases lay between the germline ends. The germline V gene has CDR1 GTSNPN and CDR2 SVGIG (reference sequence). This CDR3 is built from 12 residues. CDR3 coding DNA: TGTGCCTGGAGAGGGCCGAATCAGCCCCAGCATTTT. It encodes CAWRGPNQPQHF.

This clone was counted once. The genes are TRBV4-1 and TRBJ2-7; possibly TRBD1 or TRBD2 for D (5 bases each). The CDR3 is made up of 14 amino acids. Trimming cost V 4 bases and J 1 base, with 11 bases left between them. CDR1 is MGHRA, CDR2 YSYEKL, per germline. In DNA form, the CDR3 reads TGCGCCAGCAGCCCCCGATGGGGGTCCTACGAGCAGTACTTC. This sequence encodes CASSPRWGSYEQYF.